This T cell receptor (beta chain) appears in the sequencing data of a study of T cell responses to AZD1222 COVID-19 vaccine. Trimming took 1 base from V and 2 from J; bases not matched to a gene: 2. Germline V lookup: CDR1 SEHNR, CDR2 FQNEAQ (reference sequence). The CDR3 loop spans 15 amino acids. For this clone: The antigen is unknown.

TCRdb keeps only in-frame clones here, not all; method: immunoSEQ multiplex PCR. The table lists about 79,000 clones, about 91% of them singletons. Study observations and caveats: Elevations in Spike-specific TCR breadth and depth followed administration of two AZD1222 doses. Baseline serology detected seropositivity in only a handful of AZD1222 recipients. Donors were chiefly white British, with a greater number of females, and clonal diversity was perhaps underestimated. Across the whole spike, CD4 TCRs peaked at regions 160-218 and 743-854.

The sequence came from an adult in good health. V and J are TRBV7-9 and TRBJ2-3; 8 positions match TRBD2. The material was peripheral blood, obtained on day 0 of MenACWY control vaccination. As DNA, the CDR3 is TGTGCCAGCAGCTTAGGGGGACTAGACACAGATACGCAGTATTTT. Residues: CASSLGGLDTDTQYF.